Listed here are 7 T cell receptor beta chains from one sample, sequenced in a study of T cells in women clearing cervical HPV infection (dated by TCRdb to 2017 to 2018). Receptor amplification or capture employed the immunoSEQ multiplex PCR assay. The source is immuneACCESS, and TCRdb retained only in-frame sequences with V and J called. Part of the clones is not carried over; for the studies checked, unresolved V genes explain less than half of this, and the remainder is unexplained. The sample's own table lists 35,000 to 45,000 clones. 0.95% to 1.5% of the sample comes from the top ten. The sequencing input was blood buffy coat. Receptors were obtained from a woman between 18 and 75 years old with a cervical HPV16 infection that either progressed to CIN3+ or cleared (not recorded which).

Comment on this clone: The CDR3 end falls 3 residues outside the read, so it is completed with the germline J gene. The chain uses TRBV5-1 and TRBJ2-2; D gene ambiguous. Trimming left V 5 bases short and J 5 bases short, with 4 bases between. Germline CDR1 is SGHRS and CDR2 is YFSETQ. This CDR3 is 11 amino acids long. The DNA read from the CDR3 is TGCGCCAGCAGGAGGACCGGGGAG. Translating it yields CASRRTGE. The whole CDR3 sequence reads CASRRTGELFF.

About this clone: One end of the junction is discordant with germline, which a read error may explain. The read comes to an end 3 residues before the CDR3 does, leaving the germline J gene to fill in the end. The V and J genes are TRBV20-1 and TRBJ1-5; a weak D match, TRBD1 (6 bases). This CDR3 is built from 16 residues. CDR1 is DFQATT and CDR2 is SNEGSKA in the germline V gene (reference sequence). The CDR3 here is CSASLLMGGGNQPQHF. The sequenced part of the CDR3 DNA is TGCAGTGCTAGCCTCCTTATGGGGGGGGGCAACCAGCCC.

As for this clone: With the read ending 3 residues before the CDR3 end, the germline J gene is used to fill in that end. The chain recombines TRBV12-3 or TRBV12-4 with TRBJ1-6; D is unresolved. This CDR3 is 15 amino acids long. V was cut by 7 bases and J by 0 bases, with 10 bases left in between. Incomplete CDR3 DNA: TGTGCCAGCATGCGTGCAAGCTCCTATAATTCACCC. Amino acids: CASMRASSYNSP. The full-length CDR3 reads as CASMRASSYNSPLHF.

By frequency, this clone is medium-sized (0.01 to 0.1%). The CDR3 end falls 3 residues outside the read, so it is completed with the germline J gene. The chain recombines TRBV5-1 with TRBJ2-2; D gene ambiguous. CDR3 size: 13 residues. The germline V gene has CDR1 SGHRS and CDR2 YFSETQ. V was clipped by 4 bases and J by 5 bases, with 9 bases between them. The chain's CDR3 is CASSPPTTGELFF. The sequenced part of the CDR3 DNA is TGCGCCAGCAGCCCTCCTACTACCGGGGAG.

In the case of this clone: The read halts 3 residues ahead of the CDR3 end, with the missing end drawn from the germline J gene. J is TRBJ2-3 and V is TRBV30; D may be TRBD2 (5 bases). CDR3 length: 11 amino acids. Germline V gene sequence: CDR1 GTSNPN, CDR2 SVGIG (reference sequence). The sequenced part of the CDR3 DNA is TGTGCCTGGAGCCGGGGAGAGACG. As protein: CAWSRGET. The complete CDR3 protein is CAWSRGETQYF.

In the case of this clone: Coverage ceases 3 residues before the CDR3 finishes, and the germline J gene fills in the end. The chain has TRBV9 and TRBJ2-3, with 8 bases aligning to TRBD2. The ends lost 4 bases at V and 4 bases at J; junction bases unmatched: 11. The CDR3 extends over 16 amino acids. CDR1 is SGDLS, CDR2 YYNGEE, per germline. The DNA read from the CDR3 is TGTGCCAGCAGCCCCGGGACTAGTCAGGCAGCAGATACG. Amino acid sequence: CASSPGTSQAADT. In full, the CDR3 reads CASSPGTSQAADTQYF.

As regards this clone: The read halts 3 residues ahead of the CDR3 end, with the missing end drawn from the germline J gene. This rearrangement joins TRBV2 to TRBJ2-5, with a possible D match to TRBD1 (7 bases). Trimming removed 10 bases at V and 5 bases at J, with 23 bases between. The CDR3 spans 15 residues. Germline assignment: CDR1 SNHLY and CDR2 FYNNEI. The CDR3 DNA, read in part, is TGTGCCACCCAGGGCGGGGACAGTTCTTGGGAGACC. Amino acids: CATQGGDSSWET. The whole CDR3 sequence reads CATQGGDSSWETQYF. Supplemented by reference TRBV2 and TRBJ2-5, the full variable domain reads EPEVTQTPSHQVTQMGQEVILRCVPISNHLYFYWYRQILGQKVEFLVSFYNNEISEKSEIFDDQFSVERPDGSNFTLKIRSTKLEDSAMYFCATQGGDSSWETQYFGPGTRLLVL.